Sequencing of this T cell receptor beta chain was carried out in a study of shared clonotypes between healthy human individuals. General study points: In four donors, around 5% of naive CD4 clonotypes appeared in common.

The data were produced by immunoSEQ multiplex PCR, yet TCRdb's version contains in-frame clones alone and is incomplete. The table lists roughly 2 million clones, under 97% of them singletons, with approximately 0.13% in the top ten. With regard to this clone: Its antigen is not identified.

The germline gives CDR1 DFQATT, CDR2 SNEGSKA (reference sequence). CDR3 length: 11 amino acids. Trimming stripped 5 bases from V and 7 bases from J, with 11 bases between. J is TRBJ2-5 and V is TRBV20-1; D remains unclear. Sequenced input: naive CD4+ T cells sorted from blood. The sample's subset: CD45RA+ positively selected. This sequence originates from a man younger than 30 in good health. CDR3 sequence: CSALSKGTQYF. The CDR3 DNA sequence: TGCAGTGCTCTTAGCAAGGGGACCCAGTACTTC.